Listed here is a single T cell receptor beta chain. The CDR3 contains 17 residues. V was pared by 2 bases and J by 4 bases, with 8 bases of the junction left unmatched. From germline, CDR1 is GTSNPN and CDR2 SVGIG (reference sequence). Authors' analysis steps: Filtering differed for immunoSEQ, which gave only junction sequences without quality scores. Method: immunoSEQ multiplex PCR; TCRdb's copy keeps in-frame clones and lacks some. Clone size and the V and J calls come from that table; the DNA yielded D and trimming. The table shows approximately 2,300,000 clones, with 85% to 95% occurring only once. The entry originates in a study of shared clonotypes between healthy human individuals.

This rearrangement joins TRBV30 to TRBJ2-1; 13 nucleotides match TRBD2. The sample comprised naive CD4+ T cells from PBMCs. Subset: CD45RA+ positively selected. This TCR came from a young man in good health. Some clones in this sample may be carry-over from other donors' samples. CDR3 residues: CAWSPPWTSGRYNEQFF. The CDR3 DNA reads TGTGCCTGGAGTCCCCCTTGGACTAGCGGGAGATACAATGAGCAGTTCTTC.